The rows below give T cell receptor beta chains drawn from one sample of a study of blood T cell repertoires in COVID-19. Profiled with immunoSEQ multiplex PCR; TCRdb holds only in-frame clones, not every one. The sample consists of 150,000 to 200,000 clones, about 88% of them appearing once. The sample comprised peripheral blood. All receptors derive from a man younger than 30 who had recovered from COVID-19. Both conserved end residues are part of each CDR3. The order of the fields is D gene, V gene, CDR3 length, clone size, J gene, CDR3 protein, CDR3 DNA. D genes are given only for firm matches. For some rows the clone size is stated as once, few or many, or as a class when expanded; others skip it.

D: TRBD1; V: TRBV7-2; length: 14; size: .; J: TRBJ1-2; CDR3: CASSSRQGAGGYTF; DNA: TGTGCCAGCAGCTCAAGACAGGGGGCAGGGGGCTACACCTTC
D: .; V: TRBV2; length: 12; size: .; J: TRBJ1-1; CDR3: CASSFDNAEAFF; DNA: TGTGCCAGCAGTTTTGACAACGCTGAAGCTTTCTTT
D: .; V: TRBV6-5; length: 14; size: .; J: TRBJ2-1; CDR3: CASSRLAPYNEQFF; DNA: TGTGCCAGCAGTCGGCTAGCCCCCTACAATGAGCAGTTCTTC
D: .; V: TRBV12-5; length: 15; size: .; J: TRBJ2-1; CDR3: CASGSSGQLYNEQFF; DNA: TGTGCTAGTGGTTCCAGCGGACAGCTTTACAATGAGCAGTTCTTC
D: .; V: TRBV4-3; length: 15; size: .; J: TRBJ1-1; CDR3: CASSQVREARPEAFF; DNA: TGCGCCAGCAGCCAAGTTCGGGAGGCCCGGCCTGAAGCTTTCTTT
D: TRBD2; V: TRBV19; length: 15; size: few; J: TRBJ2-1; CDR3: CASTSVAGANNEQFF; DNA: TGTGCCAGTACCTCGGTAGCGGGGGCCAACAATGAGCAGTTCTTC
D: .; V: TRBV28; length: 15; size: .; J: TRBJ1-2; CDR3: CASSLLQGSDYGYTF; DNA: TGTGCCAGCAGTTTATTACAGGGATCGGACTATGGCTACACCTTC
D: .; V: TRBV13; length: 16; size: .; J: TRBJ1-2; CDR3: CASSSQGRYFNYGYTF; DNA: TGTGCCAGCAGCTCACAGGGCAGATACTTTAACTATGGCTACACCTTC
D: TRBD1; V: TRBV4-2; length: 15; size: .; J: TRBJ2-2; CDR3: CASRTGTVFTGELFF; DNA: TGTGCCAGCCGAACCGGGACAGTTTTCACCGGGGAGCTGTTTTTT
D: .; V: TRBV29-1; length: 13; size: .; J: TRBJ2-7; CDR3: CSVSSLGDYEQYF; DNA: TGCAGCGTCAGCAGCTTAGGGGACTACGAGCAGTACTTC
D: TRBD2; V: TRBV18; length: 15; size: .; J: TRBJ2-7; CDR3: CASSQGLAESGEQYF; DNA: TGTGCCAGCTCACAAGGACTAGCGGAGTCTGGGGAGCAGTACTTC
D: TRBD1; V: TRBV27; length: 14; size: .; J: TRBJ1-5; CDR3: CASSLGQGSQPQHF; DNA: TGTGCCAGCAGTTTAGGACAGGGTAGTCAGCCCCAGCATTTT
D: .; V: TRBV3-1/TRBV3-2; length: 14; size: .; J: TRBJ2-7; CDR3: CASSQEQGPYEQYF; DNA: TGTGCCAGCAGCCAAGAGCAGGGGCCCTACGAGCAGTACTTC
D: TRBD1; V: TRBV27; length: 14; size: .; J: TRBJ2-2; CDR3: CASSILGQAGELFF; DNA: TGTGCCAGCAGTATTCTCGGACAGGCCGGGGAGCTGTTTTTT
D: .; V: TRBV4-3; length: 16; size: .; J: TRBJ2-2; CDR3: CASSQEYVGNTGELFF; DNA: TGCGCCAGCAGCCAAGAATACGTCGGGAACACCGGGGAGCTGTTTTTT
D: .; V: TRBV5-1; length: 16; size: .; J: TRBJ2-1; CDR3: CASSSAGPNSYNEQFF; DNA: TGCGCCAGCAGCTCGGCGGGACCTAACTCCTACAATGAGCAGTTCTTC
D: .; V: TRBV2; length: 16; size: .; J: TRBJ1-4; CDR3: CASIGATDLWREKLFF; DNA: TGTGCCAGCATAGGGGCCACGGACCTCTGGCGTGAAAAACTGTTTTTT
D: .; V: TRBV12-3/TRBV12-4; length: 12; size: few; J: TRBJ2-5; CDR3: CASSLFGETQYF; DNA: TGTGCCAGCAGTTTATTCGGGGAGACCCAGTACTTC
D: .; V: TRBV19; length: 13; size: once; J: TRBJ2-7; CDR3: CASSIRVWVEQYF; DNA: TGTGCCAGTAGTATCCGGGTCTGGGTCGAGCAGTACTTC